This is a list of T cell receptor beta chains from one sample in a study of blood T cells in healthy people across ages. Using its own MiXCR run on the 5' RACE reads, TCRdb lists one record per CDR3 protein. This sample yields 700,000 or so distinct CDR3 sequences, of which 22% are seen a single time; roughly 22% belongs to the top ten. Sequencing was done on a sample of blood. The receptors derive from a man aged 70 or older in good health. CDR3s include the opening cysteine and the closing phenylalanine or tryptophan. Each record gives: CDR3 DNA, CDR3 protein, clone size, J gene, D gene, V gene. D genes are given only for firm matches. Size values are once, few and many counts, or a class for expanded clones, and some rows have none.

DNA: TGTGCCAGCAGTTACGAGCGGAGCTACAATGAGCAGTTCTTC
CDR3: CASSYERSYNEQFF
size: once
J: TRBJ2-1
D: -
V: TRBV6-6

DNA: TGTGCCAGCAGTTTAGCGGGGGGTATGAAAAATACGCAGTATTTT
CDR3: CASSLAGGMKNTQYF
size: many
J: TRBJ2-3
D: TRBD2
V: TRBV6-1

DNA: TGTGCCAGCAGTTTGGGGACGCGAGAAGCTTTCTTT
CDR3: CASSLGTREAFF
size: -
J: TRBJ1-1
D: -
V: TRBV28

DNA: TGTGCCAGCTCACCATCATCGGACAGACAGGGTGAAAAACTGTTTTTT
CDR3: CASSPSSDRQGEKLFF
size: -
J: TRBJ1-4
D: TRBD1
V: TRBV18

DNA: TGTGCCAGCTCAAATCGCCAGGATGAAGCTTTCTTT
CDR3: CASSNRQDEAFF
size: -
J: TRBJ1-1
D: -
V: TRBV18

DNA: TGCGCCAGCAGCTTGCAACCGGGGGGGGAAGAGACCCAGTACTTC
CDR3: CASSLQPGGEETQYF
size: -
J: TRBJ2-5
D: TRBD2
V: TRBV5-1

DNA: TGTGCCAGCAACAATTGGCGGGGGGACTACAATGAGCAGTTCTTC
CDR3: CASNNWRGDYNEQFF
size: few
J: TRBJ2-1
D: TRBD2
V: TRBV11-3

DNA: TGTGCCAGCGGGGCTGGGAGGTCCACTGAAGCTTTCTTT
CDR3: CASGAGRSTEAFF
size: -
J: TRBJ1-1
D: -
V: TRBV6-2/TRBV6-3

DNA: TGTGCCAGCAGTCCGAAGACAGGGAAAATTCGCAATCAGCCCCAGCATTTT
CDR3: CASSPKTGKIRNQPQHF
size: -
J: TRBJ1-5
D: TRBD1
V: TRBV27

DNA: TGTGCCAGCAGCTTAAGAACCATGGGGGGAGAGACCCAGTACTTC
CDR3: CASSLRTMGGETQYF
size: -
J: TRBJ2-5
D: -
V: TRBV5-6

DNA: TGCAGCGTTTCCGGGACTAGCGGGGGGGGGACGATCTACAATGAGCAGTTCTTC
CDR3: CSVSGTSGGGTIYNEQFF
size: many
J: TRBJ2-1
D: TRBD2
V: TRBV29-1

DNA: TGTGCCAGCAGAACCGGGCTAGCGTCAAGTTCCGAGACCCAGTACTTC
CDR3: CASRTGLASSSETQYF
size: -
J: TRBJ2-5
D: -
V: TRBV2

DNA: TGTGCCAGCAGTCGGGGTCAGCGAGACAATGAGCAGTTCTTC
CDR3: CASSRGQRDNEQFF
size: -
J: TRBJ2-1
D: -
V: TRBV6-5

DNA: TGTGCCAGCAGTTTAAGACAGGCTCCCACCGGGGAGCTGTTTTTT
CDR3: CASSLRQAPTGELFF
size: few
J: TRBJ2-2
D: -
V: TRBV12-3/TRBV12-4

DNA: TGTGCCAGCAGGGCGGACAGTACCTCCTACGAGCAGTACTTC
CDR3: CASRADSTSYEQYF
size: few
J: TRBJ2-7
D: -
V: TRBV12-3/TRBV12-4

DNA: TGCAGTGCTAGTGTTGGATCTGGGGCCAACGTCCTGACTTTC
CDR3: CSASVGSGANVLTF
size: few
J: TRBJ2-6
D: -
V: TRBV20-1

DNA: TGTGCCAGCAGCGTATGGGAGGGGCAGCCCCAGCATTTT
CDR3: CASSVWEGQPQHF
size: few
J: TRBJ1-5
D: -
V: TRBV9

DNA: TGTGCCAGCAGCCAAAGTCTCGGCGGGGGTTGGACTGAAGCTTTCTTT
CDR3: CASSQSLGGGWTEAFF
size: few
J: TRBJ1-1
D: -
V: TRBV14

DNA: TGTGCCAGCAAGGGACTAGGACGTTATACGCAGTATTTT
CDR3: CASKGLGRYTQYF
size: few
J: TRBJ2-3
D: TRBD2
V: TRBV12-3/TRBV12-4

DNA: TGCAGTGCGCGTCAGGAGGGTTGGCAAGAGACCCAGTACTTC
CDR3: CSARQEGWQETQYF
size: -
J: TRBJ2-5
D: -
V: TRBV20-1

DNA: TGTGCCAGCAGCCGAGAAAGTGTCTACGAGCAGTACTTC
CDR3: CASSRESVYEQYF
size: few
J: TRBJ2-7
D: -
V: TRBV3-1

DNA: TGCGCCAGCAACCCGACTAGCGGGGGGCCAAAAGAGACCCAGTACTTC
CDR3: CASNPTSGGPKETQYF
size: -
J: TRBJ2-5
D: TRBD2
V: TRBV10-2

DNA: TGTGCCAGCAGCCGTGTCGGGTACAATGAGCAGTTCTTC
CDR3: CASSRVGYNEQFF
size: -
J: TRBJ2-1
D: -
V: TRBV3-1

DNA: TGCGCCAGCAGTCGGGGGGTCCTAGCGGGGGCCTTCAATGAGCAGTTCTTC
CDR3: CASSRGVLAGAFNEQFF
size: -
J: TRBJ2-1
D: TRBD2
V: TRBV5-1

DNA: TGTGCCAGCAGCTCCGGGATCGAATCCTACGAGCAGTACTTC
CDR3: CASSSGIESYEQYF
size: -
J: TRBJ2-7
D: -
V: TRBV7-9

DNA: TGTGCCAGCAGTTCCCCCCTCGGGATTGGCAGATACAATGAGCAGTTCTTC
CDR3: CASSSPLGIGRYNEQFF
size: few
J: TRBJ2-1
D: -
V: TRBV27

DNA: TGTGCCGTACGCGGGGGGGCCTACGAGCAGTACTTC
CDR3: CAVRGGAYEQYF
size: -
J: TRBJ2-7
D: TRBD2
V: TRBV3-1

DNA: TGTGCCAGCAGCGGGAGCCCCCGGGATACGCAGTATTTT
CDR3: CASSGSPRDTQYF
size: few
J: TRBJ2-3
D: -
V: TRBV7-7

DNA: TGTGCCATCAGTGACAGCACAGATACGCAGTATTTT
CDR3: CAISDSTDTQYF
size: few
J: TRBJ2-3
D: -
V: TRBV10-3

DNA: TGCAGTGCTACGGGGACTTCCTATGGCTACACCTTC
CDR3: CSATGTSYGYTF
size: few
J: TRBJ1-2
D: -
V: TRBV20-1

DNA: TGCGCCAGCAGCTTCGAGCGGGGTGCGCAGTATTTT
CDR3: CASSFERGAQYF
size: -
J: TRBJ2-3
D: TRBD2
V: TRBV5-1

DNA: TGCGCCAGCAGCCAAGGAGACGCCTCCTACGAGCAGTACTTC
CDR3: CASSQGDASYEQYF
size: -
J: TRBJ2-7
D: -
V: TRBV4-1

DNA: TGTGCCAGCAGCATCGGGACAGCGCAACCTTATAGCAATCAGCCCCAGCATTTT
CDR3: CASSIGTAQPYSNQPQHF
size: many
J: TRBJ1-5
D: TRBD1
V: TRBV7-6

DNA: TGCAGCGTTTCGAACAGGAACACTGAAGCTTTCTTT
CDR3: CSVSNRNTEAFF
size: -
J: TRBJ1-1
D: -
V: TRBV29-1

DNA: TGTGCCAGCAGAAGCACAGGGGGACAGGGGAAAGATACGCAGTATTTT
CDR3: CASRSTGGQGKDTQYF
size: -
J: TRBJ2-3
D: TRBD1
V: TRBV6-6

DNA: TGCAGTGCTATAGTCCAAGAGACCCAGTACTTC
CDR3: CSAIVQETQYF
size: -
J: TRBJ2-5
D: -
V: TRBV20-1

DNA: TGCAGTGCTAGAGATAGGCGCAGGTTTGCGGACACTGAAGCTTTCTTT
CDR3: CSARDRRRFADTEAFF
size: -
J: TRBJ1-1
D: -
V: TRBV20-1

DNA: TGTGCCAGCAGTATAGATTCTGGAAACACCATATATTTT
CDR3: CASSIDSGNTIYF
size: -
J: TRBJ1-3
D: -
V: TRBV2

DNA: TGTGCCAGCGGTCGAGACCCGGTAGCTAATGAAAAACTGTTTTTT
CDR3: CASGRDPVANEKLFF
size: few
J: TRBJ1-4
D: -
V: TRBV7-2

DNA: TGTGCCACCAGCCCAGGGGTAGGGCTAGCGGGAGCAGATACGCAGTATTTT
CDR3: CATSPGVGLAGADTQYF
size: -
J: TRBJ2-3
D: TRBD2
V: TRBV15

DNA: TGTGCCAGCACACCAGACAGGTCCCCCTATGGCTACACCTTC
CDR3: CASTPDRSPYGYTF
size: -
J: TRBJ1-2
D: -
V: TRBV11-2

DNA: TGTGCCAGCAGCCAAGCTACAGGGGGAAATAGCAATCAGCCCCAGCATTTT
CDR3: CASSQATGGNSNQPQHF
size: few
J: TRBJ1-5
D: TRBD1
V: TRBV3-1

DNA: TGCAGTGCCAGGACAGGGGGGGATGGCTACACCTTC
CDR3: CSARTGGDGYTF
size: few
J: TRBJ1-2
D: TRBD1
V: TRBV20-1

DNA: TGTGCCAGCCTAAACTGGGGGGCGAACACCGGGGAGCTGTTTTTT
CDR3: CASLNWGANTGELFF
size: -
J: TRBJ2-2
D: -
V: TRBV12-3/TRBV12-4

DNA: TGTGCCAGCAGGATACTAGGGTGGGATACGCAGTATTTT
CDR3: CASRILGWDTQYF
size: -
J: TRBJ2-3
D: -
V: TRBV6-1

DNA: TGTGCCGGCTCACCACCGGCGGGGGCCGAGACCCAGTACTTC
CDR3: CAGSPPAGAETQYF
size: few
J: TRBJ2-5
D: -
V: TRBV18

DNA: TGTGCCAGCAGCTTGCGGCAGGGGGAAAAACTGTTTTTT
CDR3: CASSLRQGEKLFF
size: few
J: TRBJ1-4
D: -
V: TRBV7-6

DNA: TGTGCCAGCAGTCTAGGAGGCTCGGACCGGTATGGCTACACCTTC
CDR3: CASSLGGSDRYGYTF
size: few
J: TRBJ1-2
D: -
V: TRBV12-3/TRBV12-4

DNA: TGTGCCAGCAGTGAGATTGGCCCGGGACAGGGAGCTGTTGGCTACACCTTC
CDR3: CASSEIGPGQGAVGYTF
size: -
J: TRBJ1-2
D: TRBD1
V: TRBV2

DNA: TGCAGTGCTCCGCCGACAGGAGGCTTTGAAGATACGCAGTATTTT
CDR3: CSAPPTGGFEDTQYF
size: few
J: TRBJ2-3
D: -
V: TRBV20-1

DNA: TGTGCCACCAGTGATTTTGGGGGGTCCTACAATGAGCAGTTCTTC
CDR3: CATSDFGGSYNEQFF
size: few
J: TRBJ2-1
D: -
V: TRBV24-1

DNA: TGTGCCAGTAGTAAGGGGACTAGCGGGCACCTCACAGATACGCAGTATTTT
CDR3: CASSKGTSGHLTDTQYF
size: few
J: TRBJ2-3
D: TRBD2
V: TRBV19

DNA: TGCAGCGTCGCAACCGGGACGGGGAACACTGAAGCTTTCTTT
CDR3: CSVATGTGNTEAFF
size: few
J: TRBJ1-1
D: -
V: TRBV29-1

DNA: TGTGCCAGCAGTGAAGGTTGGGTTCAGTACTTC
CDR3: CASSEGWVQYF
size: -
J: TRBJ2-4
D: -
V: TRBV6-1

DNA: TGCGCCTCCTCCCATCAAGCCGGGACAGGGGGCTACGAGCAGTACTTC
CDR3: CASSHQAGTGGYEQYF
size: -
J: TRBJ2-7
D: TRBD1
V: TRBV5-1